These T cell receptor beta chains were read from a single sample in a study of radiotherapy plus CTLA-4 blockade in lung cancer. Profiling relied on immunoSEQ multiplex PCR, and the TCRdb table lists in-frame clones only, not all of them. Of about 48,000 clones listed, approximately 86% are singletons. The specimen was peripheral blood, collected from a patient treated with radiotherapy plus ipilimumab. Receptor source: a human donor with non-small cell lung cancer that progressed on radiotherapy plus ipilimumab. Some clones in this sample may be carry-over from other donors' samples. Both conserved end residues are part of each CDR3. D genes are given only for firm matches. Clone sizes are given selectively: once, few, many, or a class where the clone is expanded.

v_call	clone_size	j_call	d_call	cdr3_aa	cdr3_nt
TRBV6-5	-	TRBJ2-7	-	CASSLASSYEQYF	TGTGCCAGCAGTTTGGCCTCCAGCTACGAGCAGTACTTC
TRBV7-8	-	TRBJ2-6	-	CASSPRGSSGANVLTF	TGTGCCAGCAGCCCAAGAGGAAGCTCTGGGGCCAACGTCCTGACTTTC
TRBV6-1	-	TRBJ2-3	TRBD1	CASRDRGPTDTQYF	TGTGCCAGCAGAGACAGGGGGCCCACAGATACGCAGTATTTT
TRBV7-2	once	TRBJ2-4	TRBD2	CASSSDPITSGRENIQYF	TGTGCCAGCAGCTCAGACCCGATTACTAGCGGGAGAGAAAACATTCAGTACTTC
TRBV7-2	-	TRBJ2-1	TRBD1	CASSLAGGPYNEQFF	TGTGCCAGCAGCTTAGCAGGGGGCCCCTACAATGAGCAGTTCTTC
TRBV2	-	TRBJ1-5	-	CASSGAQGNQPQHF	TGTGCCAGCAGTGGGGCGCAGGGTAATCAGCCCCAGCATTTT
TRBV30	-	TRBJ1-2	-	CAWSVTGHRRDYGYTF	TGTGCCTGGAGTGTAACCGGACATCGTCGGGACTATGGCTACACCTTC
TRBV2	-	TRBJ2-3	-	CASKESGLTDTQYF	TGTGCCAGCAAAGAGTCAGGGTTAACAGATACGCAGTATTTT
TRBV10-2	-	TRBJ1-4	-	CASRRTTNEKLFF	TGCGCCAGCAGGAGGACAACTAATGAAAAACTGTTTTTT
TRBV4-2	-	TRBJ2-7	-	CASSQTPSGPYLKEQYF	TGTGCCAGCAGCCAGACTCCGAGCGGGCCTTATTTGAAAGAGCAGTACTTC
TRBV7-2	-	TRBJ1-1	-	CASSFGGYTEAFF	TGTGCCAGCAGCTTCGGAGGGTACACTGAAGCTTTCTTT
TRBV4-2	-	TRBJ2-7	-	CASSPRLANPPNEQYF	TGTGCCAGCAGCCCGAGGCTAGCGAACCCGCCTAACGAGCAGTACTTC
TRBV15	-	TRBJ2-1	TRBD1	CATSSRQGSEQFF	TGTGCCACCAGCAGTCGACAGGGATCGGAGCAGTTCTTC
TRBV7-3	once	TRBJ2-2	TRBD1	CASSPYRGPNTGELFF	TGTGCCAGCAGCCCCTACAGGGGGCCGAACACCGGGGAGCTGTTTTTT
TRBV10-2	-	TRBJ2-1	-	CASSEPGYNEQFF	TGCGCCAGCAGTGAGCCGGGCTACAATGAGCAGTTCTTC
TRBV5-6	-	TRBJ2-7	-	CASNRYRQASYEQYF	TGTGCCAGCAACAGGTACAGGCAGGCCTCCTACGAGCAGTACTTC
TRBV6-5	-	TRBJ2-7	-	CASREGSLDEQYF	TGTGCCAGCAGGGAGGGGAGTCTCGACGAGCAGTACTTC
TRBV4-3	-	TRBJ2-1	-	CASSPRPGNLYNEQFF	TGCGCCAGCAGCCCCCGGCCGGGGAACCTTTACAATGAGCAGTTCTTC
TRBV5-4	once	TRBJ2-2	-	CASSLGVNTGELFF	TGTGCCAGCAGCTTAGGAGTTAACACCGGGGAGCTGTTTTTT
TRBV6-5	-	TRBJ1-2	TRBD1	CASSPTGSYGYTF	TGTGCCAGCAGTCCGACAGGGAGCTATGGCTACACCTTC
TRBV11-2	-	TRBJ2-5	-	CASSLGASTEGETQYF	TGTGCCAGCAGCTTAGGGGCCTCAACGGAGGGGGAGACCCAGTACTTC